This is a list of T cell receptor beta chains from one sample in a study of T cell responses to AZD1222 COVID-19 vaccine. Method: immunoSEQ multiplex PCR; TCRdb's copy keeps in-frame clones and lacks some. This sample has over 85,000 clones, with approximately 90% found just once. Specimen: peripheral blood, collected 28 days after the second AZD1222 dose. Receptors were obtained from an adult who received the AZD1222 COVID-19 vaccine. Both conserved end residues are part of each CDR3. Each record gives: J gene, D gene, clone size, V gene, CDR3 DNA, CDR3 protein. A D gene is named only where the DNA matches it firmly. A clone size is listed for some rows: how often the clone was seen (once, few, many), or a class if it is expanded.

TRBJ2-7 TRBD1 NA TRBV7-8 TGTGCCAGCAGCTTTGCCGGGACAGGGGCCTACGAGCAGTACTTC CASSFAGTGAYEQYF
TRBJ1-1 TRBD1 NA TRBV5-4 TGTGCCAGCAGCCAGTCAGGGGGCTCGGGGACTGAAGCTTTCTTT CASSQSGGSGTEAFF
TRBJ1-2 TRBD1 NA TRBV19 TGTGCCAGTAGTATCTCCCAGACAGGGGGGGATGGCTACACCTTC CASSISQTGGDGYTF
TRBJ2-5 NA NA TRBV7-2 TGTGCCAGCAGCTTAGTTCGTCCCCCAACCCAGTACTTC CASSLVRPPTQYF
TRBJ2-3 TRBD2 many TRBV6-5 TGTGCCACCGGAGCGGGAGGGGACACAGATACGCAGTATTTT CATGAGGDTDTQYF
TRBJ1-2 NA NA TRBV27 TGTGCCAGCAGTTTTGAAGGGAACTATGGCTACACCTTC CASSFEGNYGYTF
TRBJ1-2 NA once TRBV19 TGTGCCAGTAGTATCTCAGGGGCGGTCACCTTC CASSISGAVTF
TRBJ2-7 NA NA TRBV29-1 TGCAGCGTCATGACACAAACCTACGAGCAGTACTTC CSVMTQTYEQYF
TRBJ1-6 TRBD1 once TRBV5-1 TGCGCCAGCAGCGTAGGGACAGGAAGTAATTCACCCCTCCACTTT CASSVGTGSNSPLHF
TRBJ1-1 NA NA TRBV18 TGTGCCAGCTCACCCATTCGACGAAACACTGAAGCTTTCTTT CASSPIRRNTEAFF
TRBJ2-7 NA NA TRBV7-6 TGTGCCAGCAGCTTAGCTGGGACGCGGGACAGCTCCTACGAGCAGTACTTC CASSLAGTRDSSYEQYF
TRBJ1-3 NA NA TRBV27 TGTGCCAGCAGTGAGATTACAGGGTCGCACACCATATATTTT CASSEITGSHTIYF
TRBJ1-1 NA few TRBV11-2 TGTGCCAGCAGCTTAAACCAAAGGGCTGAAGCTTTCTTT CASSLNQRAEAFF
TRBJ1-4 NA once TRBV5-4 TGTGCCAGCAGCTTCGTAGGAAGCAGCGAAAAACTGTTTTTT CASSFVGSSEKLFF
TRBJ2-7 NA NA TRBV30 TGTGCCTGGAGGCCACGGACACCTCCCAGGTCCTACGAGCAGTACTTC CAWRPRTPPRSYEQYF
TRBJ2-5 NA few TRBV3-1/TRBV3-2 TGTGCCAGCAGCCAAGCCGAAGAGACCCAGTACTTC CASSQAEETQYF
TRBJ1-5 NA NA TRBV6-1 TGTGCCAGCAGTGCGGTACAGGGCTTGTCCAATCAGCCCCAGCATTTT CASSAVQGLSNQPQHF
TRBJ2-7 NA NA TRBV19 TGTGCCAGTAGTATAGATAACACAGAGGCCTACGAGCAGTACTTC CASSIDNTEAYEQYF
TRBJ2-1 NA once TRBV12-3/TRBV12-4 TGTGCCAGCAGTTGGGGGGATGAGCAGTTCTTC CASSWGDEQFF
TRBJ1-5 NA NA TRBV7-2 TGTGCCAGCAGCAGGACCGGGACAACAGATCAGCCCCAGCATTTT CASSRTGTTDQPQHF
TRBJ1-1 NA NA TRBV27 TGTGCCAGCAGTTCGAAGCCCGTTGGGACAAAGAACACTGAAGCTTTCTTT CASSSKPVGTKNTEAFF
TRBJ1-2 NA NA TRBV29-1 TGCAGCGTTTGGGGGGACTATGGCTACACCTTC CSVWGDYGYTF
TRBJ1-2 NA NA TRBV6-5 TGTGCCAGCAGTTACGCGGGTCCCGGCTATGGCTACACCTTC CASSYAGPGYGYTF
TRBJ2-7 NA NA TRBV24-1 TGTGCCACCAGTGACTCCCGGGACCGACCGCGGGAGCAGTACTTC CATSDSRDRPREQYF
TRBJ2-3 NA NA TRBV6-1 TGTGCCAGCAGTGATGGTGTAACTAGCACAGATACGCAGTATTTT CASSDGVTSTDTQYF
TRBJ1-5 NA NA TRBV19 TGTGCCAGTAGCGATCACTCGGGACTTAGCAATCAGCCCCAGCATTTT CASSDHSGLSNQPQHF
TRBJ1-6 NA NA TRBV6-5 TGTGCCAGCAGTTACACAGAGAAGGATTCACCCCTCCACTTT CASSYTEKDSPLHF